These 23 T cell receptor beta chains were all obtained from the same sample, sequenced in a study of T cell responses to AZD1222 COVID-19 vaccine (dated by TCRdb to about 2021). The time point label corresponds to: about 28 days (+/-7) after the second vaccine dose. Libraries were made using the immunoSEQ multiplex PCR assay. TCRdb re-hosts the immuneACCESS table, in-frame sequences only. Its copies lack some clones; in the studies checked, an unresolved V gene accounts for under half of them, and the cause for the rest is not known. The sample data list approximately 90,000 clones, and 70% to 90% of these were observed just once. The ten biggest clones cover about 5.5% of the sample. This sample comprised peripheral blood, obtained 28 days after the second AZD1222 dose. All receptors come from an adult who received the AZD1222 COVID-19 vaccine.

The chain employs TRBV5-1 and TRBJ2-6; TRBD2 agrees at 13 bases. The germline V gene encodes CDR1 SGHRS and CDR2 YFSETQ. This CDR3 has 19 amino acids. V was pared by 0 bases and J by 2 bases, with 5 bases of the junction left unmatched. This CDR3 is CASSLGLAGGIPGANVLTF. The CDR3 region has the DNA TGCGCCAGCAGCTTGGGACTAGCGGGGGGTATCCCTGGGGCCAACGTCCTGACTTTC.

This chain joins TRBV4-2 and TRBJ2-7; possible D gene TRBD1, 6 bases. The CDR3 sequence is 12 residues long. The germline gives CDR1 LGHNA, CDR2 YNFKEQ. V gave up 5 bases and J gave up 3 bases, with 8 bases separating them. The CDR3 bases are TGTGCCAGCAGCACGACAGGCTACGAGCAGTACTTC. Translating it yields CASSTTGYEQYF.

This clone was observed a handful of times. V is TRBV6-5 and J is TRBJ2-1; TRBD2 agrees at 8 bases. The length of the CDR3 is 15 residues. CDR1 is MNHEY, CDR2 SVGAGI, per germline. The V and J ends lost 8 bases and 4 bases, in that order; junction bases with no gene match: 10. The CDR3 coding sequence is TGTGCCAGCGAAGAATCCAGCGGGGGTTACAATGAGCAGTTCTTC. It codes for CASEESSGGYNEQFF.

The chain is built from TRBV2 and TRBJ1-6, with no clear D. V was pared by 6 bases and J by 5 bases, with 14 bases between. Germline CDR1 is SNHLY and CDR2 is FYNNEI. This CDR3 spans 15 amino acids. CDR3 amino acids: CASRAAGSDNSPLHF. In nucleotides, the CDR3 is TGTGCCAGCAGGGCCGCAGGATCGGATAATTCACCCCTCCACTTT.

The rearrangement joins TRBV3-1 (or the pseudogene TRBV3-2) to TRBJ1-4; D call uncertain. The V gene's germline CDR1 is LGHDT and CDR2 YNNKEL (reference sequence). V lost 3 bases and J 8 bases, leaving 13 bases between the germline ends. The CDR3 length is 14 residues. The CDR3, as DNA: TGTGCCAGCAGCCAGTACGGAAGAGGGGAAAAACTGTTTTTT. This sequence encodes CASSQYGRGEKLFF.

On this clone itself: The sample has other DNA sequences that encode this CDR3 too. The rearrangement links TRBV5-1 to TRBJ1-2; no clear D gene. Germline V CDR1 and CDR2: SGHRS, YFSETQ. Trimming left V 2 bases short and J 1 base short, with 6 bases between. The CDR3 contains 13 residues. CDR3 bases: TGCGCCAGCAGCTTAGAGGTTAACTATGGCTACACCTTC. Amino acids: CASSLEVNYGYTF.

The chain recombines TRBV4-2 with TRBJ1-6; D remains ambiguous. This CDR3 is built from 17 residues. Per the germline V gene, CDR1 is LGHNA and CDR2 is YNFKEQ. With 0 bases removed from V and 0 bases from J, the gap between germline ends came to 9 bases. The CDR3 nucleotides read TGTGCCAGCAGCCAAGAAACAGTTAGCTCCTATAATTCACCCCTCCACTTT. Its protein is CASSQETVSSYNSPLHF.

The V and J genes are TRBV29-1 and TRBJ1-1; no clear D gene. The CDR3 totals 12 residues. V lost 4 bases and J 2 bases, leaving 8 bases between the germline ends. Germline lookup yields CDR1 SQVTM and CDR2 ANQGSEA. In nucleotides, the CDR3 is TGCAGCGTTGGGCAGAGAAACACTGAAGCTTTCTTT. It codes for CSVGQRNTEAFF.

In this sample, this clone turned up once. The chain uses TRBV28 and TRBJ1-6; D unclear. The CDR3 loop spans 16 amino acids. Germline lookup yields CDR1 MDHEN and CDR2 SYDVKM. Trimming stripped 5 bases from V and 0 bases from J, with 11 bases between. CDR3 sequence (DNA): TGTGCCAGCAGTACACCTCTGGGCTCCTATAATTCACCCCTCCACTTT. Translated, it gives CASSTPLGSYNSPLHF.

The chain is built from TRBV12-3 or TRBV12-4 and TRBJ2-7, with D perhaps matching TRBD1 (5 bases). Trimming took off 5 bases at V and 5 bases at J, with 13 bases between the two ends. The CDR3 totals 13 residues. Here the CDR3 reads CASSGPNRHEQYF. The CDR3, as DNA: TGTGCCAGCAGTGGTCCCAACAGGCACGAGCAGTACTTC.

Here the CDR3 reads CASSLGRAGTEAFF. The DNA of the CDR3 is TGTGCCAGTAGTTTGGGCAGGGCTGGCACTGAAGCTTTCTTT. This sequence joins TRBV19 and TRBJ1-1, with a possible D match to TRBD1 (5 bases). The CDR3 spans 14 residues. The germline V and J ends were trimmed by 5 bases and 4 bases, with 14 bases remaining between them. Per germline, CDR1 LNHDA and CDR2 SQIVND (reference sequence).

The chain combines TRBV5-1 with TRBJ1-2; possibly TRBD1 for D (6 bases). Trimming took 0 bases from V and 8 from J, leaving 14 bases between them. Germline V CDR1 and CDR2: SGHRS, YFSETQ. The CDR3 length is 14 residues. As DNA, the CDR3 is TGCGCCAGCAGCTTGGTCTCGGCAGGGGTCGGCTACACCTTC. It codes for CASSLVSAGVGYTF.

The V gene is TRBV28, the J gene TRBJ1-5; unclear D gene. CDR3 length: 15 residues. Trimming removed 0 bases from V and 0 bases from J, with 6 bases in between. Germline V CDR1 and CDR2: MDHEN, SYDVKM. In DNA form, the CDR3 reads TGTGCCAGCAGTTTATGGCGGGTTAGCAATCAGCCCCAGCATTTT. It codes for CASSLWRVSNQPQHF.

This clone was found once. V is TRBV7-8 and J is TRBJ2-2; TRBD1 is a possible D gene (5 bases). The CDR3 spans 13 residues. Trimming removed 6 bases at V and 6 bases at J, with 11 bases between. Per the germline V gene, CDR1 is SGHVS and CDR2 is FQNEAQ. This CDR3 reads CASRPNRPGELFF. As DNA, the CDR3 is TGTGCCAGCAGACCAAACAGGCCCGGGGAGCTGTTTTTT.

This clone was counted a single time. The V call is TRBV28, the J call TRBJ2-5, with TRBD2 identical over 7 bases. With 2 bases clipped from V and 6 bases from J, the junction kept 15 bases outside the gene matches. CDR1 MDHEN and CDR2 SYDVKM come from the germline V gene. CDR3 length: 17 amino acids. The CDR3 nucleotides are TGTGCCAGCAGTTTAAATGTGGGTGGACTAGGAGGGCAGACCCAGTACTTC. This codes for CASSLNVGGLGGQTQYF. Combining the CDR3 with reference TRBV28 and TRBJ2-5 gives the whole variable domain DVKVTQSSRYLVKRTGEKVFLECVQDMDHENMFWYRQDPGLGLRLIYFSYDVKMKEKGDIPEGYSVSREKKERFSLILESASTNQTSMYLCASSLNVGGLGGQTQYFGPGTRLLVL.

The chain uses TRBV28 and TRBJ1-2; 11 bases match TRBD1. The J segment lost 3 bases and the V segment lost 5 bases, leaving 5 bases of the junction unmatched. This CDR3 is 15 amino acids long. Germline CDR1 and CDR2: MDHEN and SYDVKM. Written as DNA, the CDR3 is TGTGCCAGCAGTACTTTGGGACAGGGGGACTATGGCTACACCTTC. Amino acid sequence: CASSTLGQGDYGYTF.

The rearrangement uses TRBV6-5 and TRBJ1-2; no clear D gene. Germline V gene data show CDR1 as MNHEY and CDR2 as SVGAGI. V lost 2 bases and J lost 0, with 10 bases in between. This CDR3 region has 15 residues. The CDR3 DNA reads TGTGCCAGCAGTTACAACACGGGAGCTAACTATGGCTACACCTTC. Residues: CASSYNTGANYGYTF.

DNA for the CDR3: TGTGCCAGCAGCCCCCGGGACAACTCGTGGGATACGCAGTATTTT. Residues: CASSPRDNSWDTQYF. The chain carries TRBV7-9 and TRBJ2-3, with D tentatively TRBD1 (6 bases). Germline V gene sequence: CDR1 SEHNR, CDR2 FQNEAQ (reference sequence). CDR3 size: 15 residues. Between the trimmed V and J ends, which lost 5 bases and 6 bases, there was a span of 18 bases. Full variable domain (remainder filled in from reference TRBV7-9 and TRBJ2-3): DTGVSQNPRHKITKRGQNVTFRCDPISEHNRLYWYRQTLGQGPEFLTYFQNEAQLEKSRLLSDRFSAERPKGSFSTLEIQRTEQGDSAMYLCASSPRDNSWDTQYFGPGTRLTVL.

The genes are TRBV11-3 and TRBJ2-7, with 10 bases fitting TRBD1. The CDR3 extends over 16 amino acids. Germline V lookup: CDR1 SGHNT, CDR2 YENEEA. With 5 bases clipped from V and 0 bases from J, the junction kept 7 bases outside the gene matches. CDR3 nucleotide sequence: TGTGCCAGCAGCCCGGGACAGGGGAGGCCCTCCTACGAGCAGTACTTC. It specifies CASSPGQGRPSYEQYF.

The V call is TRBV6-5, the J call TRBJ2-3; 11 bases fit TRBD2. There are 15 residues in the CDR3. The V gene end was trimmed by 8 bases and the J gene end by 1 base; junction bases not matched to a gene: 5. The germline V gene has CDR1 MNHEY and CDR2 SVGAGI. The DNA of the CDR3 is TGTGCCAGCGGCCTAGCGGGGGGACGCACAGATACGCAGTATTTT. It translates to CASGLAGGRTDTQYF.

The chain employs TRBV18 and TRBJ1-5; no reliable D call. The CDR3 is 13 residues long. CDR1 is KGHSH and CDR2 is LQKENI in the germline V gene. Trimming stripped 2 bases from V and 6 bases from J, with 8 bases between. As DNA, the CDR3 is TGTGCCAGCTCACCAGGGTTAGGTCAGCCCCAGCATTTT. As protein: CASSPGLGQPQHF.

The genes are TRBV4-3 and TRBJ2-5, with 8 bases that match TRBD2. The length of the CDR3 is 18 residues. The V and J ends lost 0 bases and 4 bases, in that order; junction bases with no gene match: 13. Germline CDR1 and CDR2: LGHNA and YSLEER. The CDR3 sequence: CASSQEKLFRGGPETQYF. In DNA form, the CDR3 reads TGCGCCAGCAGCCAAGAAAAGCTATTTCGGGGGGGCCCAGAGACCCAGTACTTC.

The chain joins TRBV30 to TRBJ1-2, with a weak D call TRBD1 (5 bases). The CDR3 has 14 amino acids. In germline, CDR1 is GTSNPN, CDR2 SVGIG (reference sequence). V gave up 2 bases and J gave up 7 bases, with 17 bases separating them. CDR3 DNA: TGTGCCTGGAGTCCACGTTATGGGGGGGGTGGCTACACCTTC. Amino acid sequence: CAWSPRYGGGGYTF. The full variable domain, its missing parts supplied by reference TRBV30 and TRBJ1-2, is SQTIHQWPATLVQPVGSPLSLECTVEGTSNPNLYWYRQAAGRGLQLLFYSVGIGQISSEVPQNLSASRPQDRQFILSSKKLLLSDSGFYLCAWSPRYGGGGYTFGSGTRLTVV.